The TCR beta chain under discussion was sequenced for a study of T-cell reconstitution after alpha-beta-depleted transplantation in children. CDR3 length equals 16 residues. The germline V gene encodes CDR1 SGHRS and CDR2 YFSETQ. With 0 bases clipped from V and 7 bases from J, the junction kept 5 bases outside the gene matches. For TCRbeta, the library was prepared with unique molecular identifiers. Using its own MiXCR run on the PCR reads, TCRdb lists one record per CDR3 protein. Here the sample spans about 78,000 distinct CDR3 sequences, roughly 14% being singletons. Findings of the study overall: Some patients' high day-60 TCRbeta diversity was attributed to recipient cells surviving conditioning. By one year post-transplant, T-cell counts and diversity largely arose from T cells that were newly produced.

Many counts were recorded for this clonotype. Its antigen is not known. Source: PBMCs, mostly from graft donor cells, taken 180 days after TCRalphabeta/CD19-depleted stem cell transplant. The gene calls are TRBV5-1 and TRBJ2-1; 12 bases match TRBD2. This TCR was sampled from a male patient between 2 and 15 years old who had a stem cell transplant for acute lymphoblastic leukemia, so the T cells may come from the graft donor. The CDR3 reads CASSLAKTSGGNEQFF. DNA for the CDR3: TGCGCCAGCAGCTTGGCTAAGACTAGCGGGGGTAATGAGCAGTTCTTC.